Reported below is one T cell receptor (beta chain). Antigen: not known. This sample was taken from a study of blood T cells in healthy people across ages. Trimming took 6 bases from V and 9 from J, leaving 14 bases between them. This CDR3 region has 12 residues. CDR1 and CDR2 from the germline V gene are SNHLY and FYNNEI. Study-wide points: It was held that diversity estimates obtained from one million T cells represented underestimates.

The authors ran a second PCR of roughly 6 to 12 cycles using a sample-barcoded 5' primer and a J-beta primer mix. Using its own MiXCR run on the 5' RACE reads, TCRdb lists one record per CDR3 protein. The sample includes some 1.5 million distinct CDR3 sequences, roughly 43% of them seen just once. The sample taken for sequencing was blood. The chain links TRBV2 to TRBJ1-1; weak D call: TRBD1 (6 bases). The receptor was derived from a woman aged 18 to 35 in good health. As DNA, the CDR3 is TGTGCCAGCAGACAAAGGGGGGAAAAAGCTTTCTTT. Translating it yields CASRQRGEKAFF.